This T cell receptor (beta chain) was sequenced for a study of blood T cell repertoires in COVID-19. Original processing notes: Nucleated cell counts were estimated from reference gene primer amplification. Assay used: immunoSEQ multiplex PCR; TCRdb lists only in-frame clones, some missing. V and J calls and clone size are as listed in that table; D and trimming were resolved from the DNA. The data contain 45,000 to 60,000 clones, around 81% of them seen just once; the ten biggest clones take up 9.6%. Between the trimmed V and J ends, which lost 5 bases and 1 base, there was a span of 12 bases. Germline CDR1 and CDR2: SGDLS and YYNGEE. This CDR3 is 14 amino acids long.

The chain combines TRBV9 with TRBJ1-1, with unresolved D. This TCR derives from an elderly man with COVID-19, enrolled during active disease. Sequencing was done on a sample of peripheral blood. Here the CDR3 reads CASSVSGSNTEAFF. The DNA of the CDR3 is TGTGCCAGCAGTGTGTCGGGTTCGAACACTGAAGCTTTCTTT.